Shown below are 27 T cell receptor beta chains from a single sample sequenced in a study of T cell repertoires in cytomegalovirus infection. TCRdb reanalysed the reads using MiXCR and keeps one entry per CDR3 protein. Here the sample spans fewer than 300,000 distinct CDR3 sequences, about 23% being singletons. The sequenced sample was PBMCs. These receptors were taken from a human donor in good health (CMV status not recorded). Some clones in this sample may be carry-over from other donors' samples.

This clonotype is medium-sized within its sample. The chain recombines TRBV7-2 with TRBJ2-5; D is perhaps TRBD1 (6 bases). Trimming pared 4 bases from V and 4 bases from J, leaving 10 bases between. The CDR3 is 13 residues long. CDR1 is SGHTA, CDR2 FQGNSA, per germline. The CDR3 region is CASSSPRGETQYF. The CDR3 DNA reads TGTGCCAGCAGCTCTCCCAGGGGAGAGACCCAGTACTTC.

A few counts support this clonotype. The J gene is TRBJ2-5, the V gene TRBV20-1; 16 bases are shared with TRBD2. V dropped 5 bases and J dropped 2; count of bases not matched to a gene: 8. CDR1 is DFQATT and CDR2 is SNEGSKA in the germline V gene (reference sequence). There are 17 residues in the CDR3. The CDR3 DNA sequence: TGCAGTGCTCCCGGGACTAGCGGGAGGGCCGGGCAAGAGACCCAGTACTTC. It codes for CSAPGTSGRAGQETQYF.

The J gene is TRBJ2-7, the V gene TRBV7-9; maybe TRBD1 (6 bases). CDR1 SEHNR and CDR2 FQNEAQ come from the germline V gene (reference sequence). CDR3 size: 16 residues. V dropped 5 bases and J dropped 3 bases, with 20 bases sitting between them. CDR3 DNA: TGTGCCAGCAGCCCGGGGACACCCCGAGGGAGCTACGAGCAGTACTTC. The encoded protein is CASSPGTPRGSYEQYF.

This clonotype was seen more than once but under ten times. CDR3 loop: CASSISGSSPYEQYF. In DNA, the CDR3 is TGTGCCAGCAGCATTAGCGGGAGTTCCCCTTACGAGCAGTACTTC. The gene calls are TRBV7-2 and TRBJ2-7; 9 nucleotides match TRBD2. Germline CDR1 is SGHTA and CDR2 is FQGNSA. The V and J ends lost 5 bases and 4 bases, in that order; junction bases with no gene match: 9. The CDR3 totals 15 residues.

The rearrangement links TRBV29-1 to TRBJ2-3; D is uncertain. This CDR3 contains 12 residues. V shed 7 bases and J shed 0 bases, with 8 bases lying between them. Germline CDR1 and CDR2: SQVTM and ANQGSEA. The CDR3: CSAATSTDTQYF. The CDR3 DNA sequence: TGCAGCGCTGCGACTAGCACAGATACGCAGTATTTT.

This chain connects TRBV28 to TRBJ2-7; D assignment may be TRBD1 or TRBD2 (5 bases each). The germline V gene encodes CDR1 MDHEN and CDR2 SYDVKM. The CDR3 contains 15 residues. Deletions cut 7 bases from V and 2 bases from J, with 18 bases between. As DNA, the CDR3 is TGTGCCAGCACCTGGGGGTCAGATGGCCCCTACGAGCAGTACTTC. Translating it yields CASTWGSDGPYEQYF.

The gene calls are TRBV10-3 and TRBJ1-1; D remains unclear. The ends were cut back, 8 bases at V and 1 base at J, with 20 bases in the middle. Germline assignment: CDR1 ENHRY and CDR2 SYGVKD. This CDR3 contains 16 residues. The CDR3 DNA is TGTGCCATCCAGGCGGTGCAAAGGGCCGGGAACACTGAAGCTTTCTTT. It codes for CAIQAVQRAGNTEAFF.

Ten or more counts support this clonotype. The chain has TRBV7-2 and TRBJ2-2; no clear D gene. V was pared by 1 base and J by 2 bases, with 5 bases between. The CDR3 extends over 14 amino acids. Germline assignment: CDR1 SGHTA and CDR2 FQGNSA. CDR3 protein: CASSLVINTGELFF. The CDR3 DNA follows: TGTGCCAGCAGCTTAGTGATAAACACCGGGGAGCTGTTTTTT. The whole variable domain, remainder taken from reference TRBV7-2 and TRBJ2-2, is GAGVSQSPSNKVTEKGKDVELRCDPISGHTALYWYRQSLGQGLEFLIYFQGNSAPDKSGLPSDRFSAERTGGSVSTLTIQRTQQEDSAVYLCASSLVINTGELFFGEGSRLTVL.

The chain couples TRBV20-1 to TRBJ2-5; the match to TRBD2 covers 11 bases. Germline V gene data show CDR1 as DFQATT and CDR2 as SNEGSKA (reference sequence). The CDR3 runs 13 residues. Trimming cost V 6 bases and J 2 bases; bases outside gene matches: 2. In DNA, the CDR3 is TGCAGTGCATGGACTAGCGGGCAAGAGACCCAGTACTTC. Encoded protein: CSAWTSGQETQYF.

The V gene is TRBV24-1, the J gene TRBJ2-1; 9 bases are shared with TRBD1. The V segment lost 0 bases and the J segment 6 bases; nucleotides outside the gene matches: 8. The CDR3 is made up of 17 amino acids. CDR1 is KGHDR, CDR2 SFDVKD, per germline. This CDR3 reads CATSDLLGTGSFNEQFF. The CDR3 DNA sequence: TGTGCCACCAGTGATTTGTTAGGGACAGGGTCTTTCAATGAGCAGTTCTTC.

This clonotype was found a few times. In DNA, the CDR3 is TGCGCCAGCAGCTTAAGCCCGGGGGGGCCTTCCTATAGCACAGATACGCAGTATTTT. Translating it yields CASSLSPGGPSYSTDTQYF. The V call is TRBV5-1, the J call TRBJ2-3; 8 bases map to TRBD2. V gave up 2 bases and J gave up 0 bases; unmatched junction bases: 14. Looked up from germline, CDR1 is SGHRS and CDR2 is YFSETQ. CDR3 size: 19 residues.

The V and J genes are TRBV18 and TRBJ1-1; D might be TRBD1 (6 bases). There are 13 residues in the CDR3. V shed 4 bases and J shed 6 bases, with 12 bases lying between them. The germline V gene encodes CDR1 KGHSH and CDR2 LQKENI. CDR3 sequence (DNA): TGTGCCAGCTCACAGGGGGATTCCGCTGAAGCTTTCTTT. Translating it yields CASSQGDSAEAFF.

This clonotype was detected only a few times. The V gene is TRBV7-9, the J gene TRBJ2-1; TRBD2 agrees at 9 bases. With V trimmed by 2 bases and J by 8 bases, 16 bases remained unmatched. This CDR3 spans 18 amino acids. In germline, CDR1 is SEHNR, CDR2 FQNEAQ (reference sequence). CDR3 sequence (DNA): TGTGCCAGCAGCTTACCTAATAGCGGGAGAACCGTGTGGCATGAGCAGTTCTTC. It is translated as CASSLPNSGRTVWHEQFF. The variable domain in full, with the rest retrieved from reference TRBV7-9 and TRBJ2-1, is DTGVSQNPRHKITKRGQNVTFRCDPISEHNRLYWYRQTLGQGPEFLTYFQNEAQLEKSRLLSDRFSAERPKGSFSTLEIQRTEQGDSAMYLCASSLPNSGRTVWHEQFFGPGTRLTVL.

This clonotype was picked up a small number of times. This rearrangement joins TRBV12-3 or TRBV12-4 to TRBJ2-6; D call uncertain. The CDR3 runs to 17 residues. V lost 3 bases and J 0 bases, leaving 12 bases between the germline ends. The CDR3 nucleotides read TGTGCCAGCAGTTTTATGTTGGCGAGCTCTGGGGCCAACGTCCTGACTTTC. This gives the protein CASSFMLASSGANVLTF.

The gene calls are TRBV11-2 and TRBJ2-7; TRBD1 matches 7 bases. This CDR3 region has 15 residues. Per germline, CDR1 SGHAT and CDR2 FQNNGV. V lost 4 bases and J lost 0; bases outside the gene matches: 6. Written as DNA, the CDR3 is TGTGCCAGCAGCTCCGGGACAGTCCTCTCCTACGAGCAGTACTTC. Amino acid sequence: CASSSGTVLSYEQYF.

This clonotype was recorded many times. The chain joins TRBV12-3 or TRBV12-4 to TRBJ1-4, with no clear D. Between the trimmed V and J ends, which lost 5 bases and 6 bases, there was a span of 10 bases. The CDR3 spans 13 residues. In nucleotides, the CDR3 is TGTGCCAGCAGTGCTCACAGCGATGAAAAACTGTTTTTT. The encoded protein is CASSAHSDEKLFF.

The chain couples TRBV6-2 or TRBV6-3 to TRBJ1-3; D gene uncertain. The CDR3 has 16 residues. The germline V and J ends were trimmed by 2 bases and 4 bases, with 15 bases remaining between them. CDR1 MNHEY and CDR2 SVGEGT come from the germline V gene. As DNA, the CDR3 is TGTGCCAGCAGTTACATGCCTTCGGAACGCGGAAACACCATATATTTT. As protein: CASSYMPSERGNTIYF.

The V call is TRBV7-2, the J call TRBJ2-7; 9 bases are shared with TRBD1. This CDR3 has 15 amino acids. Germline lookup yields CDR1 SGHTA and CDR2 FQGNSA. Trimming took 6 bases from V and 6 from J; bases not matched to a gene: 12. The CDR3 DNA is TGTGCCAGCAGATCTACAGGGGGCGCTTCTATCGAGCAGTACTTC. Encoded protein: CASRSTGGASIEQYF.

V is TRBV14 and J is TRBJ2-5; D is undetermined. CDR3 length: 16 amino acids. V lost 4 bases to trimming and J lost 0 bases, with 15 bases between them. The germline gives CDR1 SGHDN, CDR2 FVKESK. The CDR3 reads CASSRKGTLYQETQYF. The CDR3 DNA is TGTGCCAGCAGCCGAAAAGGTACCCTGTACCAAGAGACCCAGTACTTC.

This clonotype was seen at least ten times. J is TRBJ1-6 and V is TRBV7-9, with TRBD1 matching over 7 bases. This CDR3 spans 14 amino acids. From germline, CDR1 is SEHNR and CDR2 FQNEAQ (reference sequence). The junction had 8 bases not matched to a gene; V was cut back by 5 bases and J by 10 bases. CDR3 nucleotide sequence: TGTGCCAGCAGCCTAAAGACAGGGACCTCACCCCTCCACTTT. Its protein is CASSLKTGTSPLHF.

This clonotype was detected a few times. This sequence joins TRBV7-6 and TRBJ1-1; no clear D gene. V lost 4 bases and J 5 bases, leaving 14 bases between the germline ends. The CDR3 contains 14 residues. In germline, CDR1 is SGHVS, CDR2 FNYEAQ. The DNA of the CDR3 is TGTGCCAGCAGCTCTACCCTTCAGAGAACTGAAGCTTTCTTT. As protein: CASSSTLQRTEAFF.

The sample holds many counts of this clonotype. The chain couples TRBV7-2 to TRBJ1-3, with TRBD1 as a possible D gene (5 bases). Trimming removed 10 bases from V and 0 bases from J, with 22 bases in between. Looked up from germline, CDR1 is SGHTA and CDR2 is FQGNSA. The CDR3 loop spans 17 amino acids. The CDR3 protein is CATDTYSGLSSGNTIYF. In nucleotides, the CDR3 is TGTGCCACCGATACCTATTCGGGACTCAGCTCTGGAAACACCATATATTTT.

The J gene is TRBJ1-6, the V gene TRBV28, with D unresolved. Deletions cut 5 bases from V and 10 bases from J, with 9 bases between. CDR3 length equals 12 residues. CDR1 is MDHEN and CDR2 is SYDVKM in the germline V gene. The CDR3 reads CASSPPWSPLHF. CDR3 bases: TGTGCCAGCAGTCCGCCCTGGTCACCCCTCCACTTT.

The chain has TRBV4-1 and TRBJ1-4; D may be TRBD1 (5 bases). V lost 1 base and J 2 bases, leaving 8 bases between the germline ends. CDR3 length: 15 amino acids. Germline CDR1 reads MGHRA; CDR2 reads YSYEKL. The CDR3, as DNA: TGCGCCAGCAGCCAAGTTTGGGGGACTAATGAAAAACTGTTTTTT. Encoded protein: CASSQVWGTNEKLFF.

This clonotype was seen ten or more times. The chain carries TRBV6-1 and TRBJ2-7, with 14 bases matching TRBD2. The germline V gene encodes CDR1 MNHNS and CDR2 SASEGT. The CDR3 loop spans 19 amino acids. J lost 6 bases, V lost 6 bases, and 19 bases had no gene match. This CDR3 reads CASRVNWGLAGVRTVEQYF. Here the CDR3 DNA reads TGTGCCAGCAGAGTTAATTGGGGACTAGCGGGAGTGAGAACCGTCGAGCAGTACTTC.

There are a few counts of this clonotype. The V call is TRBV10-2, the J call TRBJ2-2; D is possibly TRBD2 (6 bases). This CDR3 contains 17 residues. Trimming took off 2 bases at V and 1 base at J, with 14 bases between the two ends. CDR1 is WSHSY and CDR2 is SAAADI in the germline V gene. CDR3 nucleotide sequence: TGCGCCAGCAGTGAGCTCGGGGGACGGGGGAACACCGGGGAGCTGTTTTTT. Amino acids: CASSELGGRGNTGELFF.

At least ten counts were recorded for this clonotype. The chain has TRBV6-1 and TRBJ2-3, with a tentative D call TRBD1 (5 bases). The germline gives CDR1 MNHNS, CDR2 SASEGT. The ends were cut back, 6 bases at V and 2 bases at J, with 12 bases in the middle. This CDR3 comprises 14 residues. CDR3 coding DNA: TGTGCCAGCAGAGGCGACAGAAACACAGATACGCAGTATTTT. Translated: CASRGDRNTDTQYF.